This is a list of T cell receptor beta chains from one sample in a study of Graves' ophthalmopathy and Graves' hyperthyroidism. TCRdb analysed the multiplex PCR reads with MiXCR anew, one entry per CDR3 protein. Here the sample spans around 1.1 million distinct CDR3 sequences, about 36% being singletons. The sequenced sample consisted of peripheral blood or thyroid tissue (not recorded which). The receptors here all came from an adult man with Graves' hyperthyroidism. Both conserved end residues are part of each CDR3. The D gene is left open where the match is weak. Only part of the rows carry a size: once, few, many, or a class if the clone is expanded.

J gene	D gene	clone size	V gene	CDR3 DNA	CDR3 protein
TRBJ1-5	NA	NA	TRBV7-6	TGTGCCAGCAGCCCCAAGCAATTAGGGAACGAGCAGCCCCAGCATTTT	CASSPKQLGNEQPQHF
TRBJ1-1	NA	few	TRBV27	TGTGCCAGCGGGAGGGGCGGTGAAGCTTTCTTT	CASGRGGEAFF
TRBJ2-7	TRBD1	NA	TRBV3-1	TGTGCCAGCAGAATGGACAGGGCGGGCGAGCAGTACTTC	CASRMDRAGEQYF
TRBJ2-7	TRBD2	NA	TRBV20-1	TGCAGTGCTAGGGGAGCAGCGGGAGCCCTCAGTCTGTACTTC	CSARGAAGALSLYF
TRBJ1-2	NA	NA	TRBV19	TGTCACAGTAGTATGGATCTCTTCGGGGTCACTCGTGGCTACACCTTC	CHSSMDLFGVTRGYTF
TRBJ1-6	TRBD1	NA	TRBV7-6	TGTGCCAGCAGCTTAGGGACAGGGCACGCCTATAATTCACCCCTCCACTTT	CASSLGTGHAYNSPLHF
TRBJ1-2	NA	many	TRBV29-1	TGCAGCGTTGTGGGAGAGACGACCAGGGTCAGCGATTATGGCTACACCTTC	CSVVGETTRVSDYGYTF
TRBJ2-6	NA	NA	TRBV5-1	TGCGCCAGCAGCCCCAGGGGTCGGACGAACACTGAAGCTTTC	CASSPRGRTNTEAF
TRBJ1-5	NA	NA	TRBV7-2	TGTGCCAGCAGCATAACCGGGGGCGGCGGTCAGCCCCAGCATTTT	CASSITGGGGQPQHF
TRBJ2-6	NA	many	TRBV5-1	TGCGCCAGCAGCTTGGCCCACAGAAGCTCTGGGGCCAACGTCCTGACTTTC	CASSLAHRSSGANVLTF
TRBJ1-5	NA	NA	TRBV24-1	TGTGCCACCAGCAAAGAGGGGGTAAATCAGCCCCAGCATTTT	CATSKEGVNQPQHF
TRBJ1-1	TRBD1	NA	TRBV14	TGTGCCAGCAGCCACGTTACAGGGGCAGCTTTCTTT	CASSHVTGAAFF
TRBJ2-6	NA	NA	TRBV5-1	TGCGCCAGCAGCTTGGGTGTCGGAGGGGGCGCAACCGGGGCCAACGTCCTGACTTTC	CASSLGVGGGATGANVLTF
TRBJ1-4	NA	many	TRBV29-1	TGCAGCGTGCCTGGGGAGGGGACTAATGAAAAACTGTTTTTT	CSVPGEGTNEKLFF
TRBJ2-7	TRBD2	NA	TRBV7-9	TGTGCCAGCAGCTTAGCGCGGGGACTAAACTACGAGCAGTACTTC	CASSLARGLNYEQYF
TRBJ1-6	NA	NA	TRBV7-8	TGTGCCAGCAGCCCCGAAGGGGGGGCCAATTCACCCCTCCACTTT	CASSPEGGANSPLHF
TRBJ1-4	TRBD1	many	TRBV29-1	TGCAGCGTTGAGGGGACAGTTAATGAAAAACTGTTTTTT	CSVEGTVNEKLFF
TRBJ2-7	NA	NA	TRBV28	TGTGCCAGCAGCCAAGCCGGGACGGTGAGCTCTTACGAGCAGTACTTC	CASSQAGTVSSYEQYF
TRBJ2-7	TRBD1	NA	TRBV7-6	TGTGCCAGCAGCTTAGGACCCCGGGACAGGGGATCCGAGCAGTACTTC	CASSLGPRDRGSEQYF
TRBJ2-6	NA	NA	TRBV12-3/TRBV12-4	TGTGCCAGCAGAGGGGGGTCTGGGGCCAACGTCCTGACTTTC	CASRGGSGANVLTF
TRBJ2-7	TRBD2	NA	TRBV29-1	TGCAGCGTTGTTCGGCTAGCGGGAGAGCAGTACTTC	CSVVRLAGEQYF
TRBJ1-6	TRBD1	once	TRBV19	TGTGCCAGTAAGGCTAGCGGGACAGAGTATTCACCCCTCCACTTT	CASKASGTEYSPLHF
TRBJ2-7	NA	many	TRBV5-1	TGTGCCAGCAGCTTAGACAACTACGAGCAGTACTTC	CASSLDNYEQYF
TRBJ1-3	NA	many	TRBV7-3	TGTGCCAGCAGCTTAAGGGGGGGGTTCGCTGGAAACACCATATATTTT	CASSLRGGFAGNTIYF
TRBJ2-2	NA	many	TRBV20-1	TGCAGTGCTAGGGAAGGACTTGTTACCGGGGAGCTGTTTTTT	CSAREGLVTGELFF
TRBJ2-7	NA	few	TRBV9	TGTGCCAGCAGCGTAGATGGACATCACTCGGCCGAGCAGTACTTC	CASSVDGHHSAEQYF
TRBJ2-7	TRBD1	NA	TRBV6-5	TGTGCCAGCAGCCCGGACAGGGTGGCCTACGAGCAGTACTTC	CASSPDRVAYEQYF
TRBJ1-5	TRBD1	NA	TRBV7-8	TGTGCCAGCAGGTCTGGGACAGCCCGCAATCAGCCCCAGCATTTT	CASRSGTARNQPQHF
TRBJ2-5	TRBD1	NA	TRBV5-1	TGCGCCAGCGGAAGACAGGGGAGCCCTCAAGAGACCCAGTACTTC	CASGRQGSPQETQYF
TRBJ2-7	TRBD1	NA	TRBV2	TGTGCCAGCATACTTGGACGCAGGGGGCTCGGAGGCTACGAGCAGTACTTC	CASILGRRGLGGYEQYF
TRBJ1-6	TRBD1	many	TRBV6-5	TGTGCCAGCAGTTACTCGAGCTTCCCCGACAGGGGAAATTCACCCCTCCACTTT	CASSYSSFPDRGNSPLHF
TRBJ1-5	NA	once	TRBV2	TGTGCCAGCAGACCTCGGGGACGGGGGAATCAGCCCCAGCATTTT	CASRPRGRGNQPQHF
TRBJ1-5	NA	many	TRBV15	TGTGCCACCAGCAGAGATCGGGGGGGTCAGCCCCAGCATTTT	CATSRDRGGQPQHF
TRBJ2-1	NA	NA	TRBV29-1	TGCAGCGTTGAACGGCAGGGTGAGCAGTTCTTC	CSVERQGEQFF
TRBJ2-6	TRBD1	many	TRBV12-3/TRBV12-4	TGTGCCAGCAGTTTAGTGGGACAGGGTAACGTCCTGACTTTC	CASSLVGQGNVLTF